These 6 T cell receptor beta chains originate from one sample sequenced in a study of cytomegalovirus exposure and HLA in healthy donors. Sequencing was performed with immunoSEQ multiplex PCR; in TCRdb, only in-frame clones are kept and a portion is missing. Of 200,000 to 300,000 clones in the sample, around 85% are singletons; the top ten hold over 0.95%. What was sequenced was PBMCs. The source is a woman in her 30s in good health and CMV-seropositive.

This chain connects TRBV7-2 to TRBJ2-7, with D possibly being TRBD1 (6 bases). In germline, CDR1 is SGHTA, CDR2 FQGNSA. The CDR3 sequence is 17 residues long. V was trimmed by 2 bases and J by 2 bases, leaving 19 bases between them. CDR3 loop: CASSLSWGQGKAYEQYF. The CDR3 coding sequence is TGTGCCAGCAGCTTATCGTGGGGGCAGGGCAAAGCCTACGAGCAGTACTTC.

This clone was counted once. This chain connects TRBV29-1 to TRBJ2-5; 7 bases line up with TRBD1. Trimming removed 7 bases from V and 3 bases from J; junction bases left unmatched: 8. Germline CDR1 is SQVTM and CDR2 is ANQGSEA. There are 13 residues in the CDR3. This chain's CDR3 is CSAAGTVKETQYF. The CDR3, as DNA: TGCAGCGCCGCCGGGACAGTCAAAGAGACCCAGTACTTC.

J is TRBJ2-3 and V is TRBV29-1; D is possibly TRBD2 (5 bases). This CDR3 is built from 16 residues. Germline CDR1 and CDR2: SQVTM and ANQGSEA. V lost 7 bases and J 0 bases, leaving 20 bases between the germline ends. This CDR3 reads CSASPGIPPSTDTQYF. CDR3 DNA: TGCAGCGCCTCCCCCGGGATACCCCCTAGCACAGATACGCAGTATTTT.

This rearrangement joins TRBV6-5 to TRBJ1-2; 10 positions match TRBD1. In germline, CDR1 is MNHEY, CDR2 SVGAGI. CDR3 length equals 15 residues. Germline trimming cut 4 bases from V and 5 bases from J; bases unmatched to any gene: 7. The chain's CDR3 is CASSSPGTGDYGYTF. In nucleotides, the CDR3 is TGTGCCAGCAGTTCCCCCGGGACAGGGGATTATGGCTACACCTTC.

The rearrangement uses TRBV5-1 and TRBJ2-1, with 8 bases aligning to TRBD2. The germline V gene has CDR1 SGHRS and CDR2 YFSETQ. This CDR3 is 15 amino acids long. The ends lost 1 base at V and 5 bases at J; junction bases unmatched: 5. The CDR3 loop is CASSLLAGGNNEQFF. In DNA form, the CDR3 reads TGCGCCAGCAGCTTGCTGGCGGGAGGAAACAATGAGCAGTTCTTC. Using reference TRBV5-1 and TRBJ2-1 for the parts outside the CDR3, the full variable domain is KAGVTQTPRYLIKTRGQQVTLSCSPISGHRSVSWYQQTPGQGLQFLFEYFSETQRNKGNFPGRFSGRQFSNSRSEMNVSTLELGDSALYLCASSLLAGGNNEQFFGPGTRLTVL.

DNA of the CDR3: TGTGCCAGCAGTCTTGGGGGGAAAAGCGGCGAGCAGTACTTC. It encodes CASSLGGKSGEQYF. The J gene is TRBJ2-7, the V gene TRBV27; perhaps TRBD2 as D (6 bases). The V end lost 5 bases, the J end lost 6 bases, and 17 bases lay between the germline ends. CDR3 size: 14 residues. CDR1 MNHEY and CDR2 SMNVEV come from the germline V gene (reference sequence).